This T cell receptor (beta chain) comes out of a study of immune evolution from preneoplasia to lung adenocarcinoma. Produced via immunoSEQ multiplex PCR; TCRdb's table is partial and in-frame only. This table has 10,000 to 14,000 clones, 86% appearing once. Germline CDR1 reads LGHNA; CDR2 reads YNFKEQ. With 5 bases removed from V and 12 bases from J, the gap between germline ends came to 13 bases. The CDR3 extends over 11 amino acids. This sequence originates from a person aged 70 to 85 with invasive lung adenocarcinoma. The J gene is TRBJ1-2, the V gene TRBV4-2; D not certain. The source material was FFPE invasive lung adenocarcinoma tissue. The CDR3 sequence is CASSAQPQNTF. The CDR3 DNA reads TGTGCCAGCAGCGCCCAACCACAGAACACCTTC.